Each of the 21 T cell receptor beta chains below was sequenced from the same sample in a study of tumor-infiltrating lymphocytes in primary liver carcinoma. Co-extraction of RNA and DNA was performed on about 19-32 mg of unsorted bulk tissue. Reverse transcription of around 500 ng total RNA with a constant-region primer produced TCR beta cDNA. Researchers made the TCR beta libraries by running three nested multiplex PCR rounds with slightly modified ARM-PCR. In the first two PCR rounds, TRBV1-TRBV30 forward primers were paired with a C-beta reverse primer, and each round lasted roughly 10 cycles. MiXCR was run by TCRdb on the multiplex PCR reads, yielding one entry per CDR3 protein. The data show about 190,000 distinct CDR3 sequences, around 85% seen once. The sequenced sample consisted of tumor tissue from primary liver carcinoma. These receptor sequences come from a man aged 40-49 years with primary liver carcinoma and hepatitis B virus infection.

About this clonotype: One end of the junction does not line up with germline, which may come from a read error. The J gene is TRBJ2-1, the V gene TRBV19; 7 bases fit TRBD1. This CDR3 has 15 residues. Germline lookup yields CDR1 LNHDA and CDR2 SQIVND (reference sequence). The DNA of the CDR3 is TGTGCCAGTAGTTCCGGGACAGCGTCTACTCATGAGCTGTTCTTC. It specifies CASSSGTASTHELFF.

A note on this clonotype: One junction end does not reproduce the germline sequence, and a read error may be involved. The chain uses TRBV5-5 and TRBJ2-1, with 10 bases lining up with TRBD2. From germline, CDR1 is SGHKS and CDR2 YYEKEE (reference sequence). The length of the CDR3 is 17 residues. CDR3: CASSRALGLAGENEQVF. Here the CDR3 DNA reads TGTGCCAGCAGCCGGGCTCTAGGTCTAGCGGGAGAAAATGAGCAGGTCTTC.

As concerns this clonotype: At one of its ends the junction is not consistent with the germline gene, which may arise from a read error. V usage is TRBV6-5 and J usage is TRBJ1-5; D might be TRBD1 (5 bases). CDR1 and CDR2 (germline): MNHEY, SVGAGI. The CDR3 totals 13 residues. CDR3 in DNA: TGCGCCAGCCGGGACGGTAGCAATCAGCCCCAGCATTTT. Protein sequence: CASRDGSNQPQHF.

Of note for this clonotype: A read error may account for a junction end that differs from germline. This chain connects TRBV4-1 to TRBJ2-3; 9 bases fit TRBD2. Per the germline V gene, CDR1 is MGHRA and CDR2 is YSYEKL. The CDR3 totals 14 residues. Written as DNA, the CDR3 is TGCGCCAGCGGGAGGCGGGAGGGCACAGATACGAAGTACTTT. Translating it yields CASGRREGTDTKYF.

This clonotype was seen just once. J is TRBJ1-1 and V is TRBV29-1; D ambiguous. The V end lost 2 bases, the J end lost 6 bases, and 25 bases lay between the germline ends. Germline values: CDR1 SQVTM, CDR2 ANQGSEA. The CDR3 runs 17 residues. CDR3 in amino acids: CSVELISLGTQRPEAFF. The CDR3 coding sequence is TGCAGCGTTGAACTCATAAGTCTGGGCACCCAACGACCTGAAGCTTTCTTT.

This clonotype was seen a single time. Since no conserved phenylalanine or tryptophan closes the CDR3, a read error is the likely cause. CDR3 sequence (DNA): TGTGCCAGCAGCCACCGGACAGTGAGCTTAATCAATGAGCAGTTCTTA. This codes for CASSHRTVSLINEQFL. This chain connects TRBV6-5 to TRBJ2-1, with D tentatively TRBD1 (6 bases). Germline V gene lookup returns CDR1 MNHEY and CDR2 SVGAGI. V dropped 6 bases and J dropped 6 bases, with 21 bases sitting between them. The CDR3 covers 16 residues.

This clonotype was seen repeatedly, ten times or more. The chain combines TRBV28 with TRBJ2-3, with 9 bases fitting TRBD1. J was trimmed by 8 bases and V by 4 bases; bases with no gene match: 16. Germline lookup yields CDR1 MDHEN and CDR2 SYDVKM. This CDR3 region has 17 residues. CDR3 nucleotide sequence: TGTGCCAGCAGTTCGAGGGCCGGGACAGGGATAGCTGGTACGCAGTATTTT. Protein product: CASSSRAGTGIAGTQYF.

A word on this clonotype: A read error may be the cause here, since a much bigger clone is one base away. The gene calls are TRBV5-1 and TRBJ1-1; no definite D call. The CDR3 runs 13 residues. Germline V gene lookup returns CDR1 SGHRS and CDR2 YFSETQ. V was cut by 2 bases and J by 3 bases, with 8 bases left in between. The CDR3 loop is CASSFQDDTEAFF. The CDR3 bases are TGCGCCAGCAGCTTTCAGGATGACACTGAAGCTTTCTTT.

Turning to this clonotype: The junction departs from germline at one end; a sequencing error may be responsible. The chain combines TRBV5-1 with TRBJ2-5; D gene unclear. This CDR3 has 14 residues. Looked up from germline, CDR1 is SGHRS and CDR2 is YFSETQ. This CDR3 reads CASCLAASQETQYF. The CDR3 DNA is TGCGCCAGCTGCTTGGCCGCCAGCCAAGAGACCCAGTATTTC.

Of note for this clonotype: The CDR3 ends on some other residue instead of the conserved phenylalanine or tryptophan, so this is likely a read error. The CDR3 DNA follows: TGTGCCAGCAGACTAACCCCTCCGGGTCAGGCACCCACCGGGGAGCTGTTTATT. Encoded protein: CASRLTPPGQAPTGELFI. This chain connects TRBV7-8 to TRBJ2-2; unclear D gene. V gave up 6 bases and J gave up 4 bases, with 24 bases separating them. This CDR3 has 18 residues. CDR1 is SGHVS and CDR2 is FQNEAQ in the germline V gene.

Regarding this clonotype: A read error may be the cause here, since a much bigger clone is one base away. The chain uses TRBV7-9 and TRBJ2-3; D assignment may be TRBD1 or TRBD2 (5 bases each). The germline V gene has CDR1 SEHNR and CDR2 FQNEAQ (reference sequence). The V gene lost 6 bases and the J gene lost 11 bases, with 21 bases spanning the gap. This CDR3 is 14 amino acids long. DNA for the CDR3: TGTGCCAGCAGACCCGGGGCTGGTCCGAATATGCAGTATTTT. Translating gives CASRPGAGPNMQYF.

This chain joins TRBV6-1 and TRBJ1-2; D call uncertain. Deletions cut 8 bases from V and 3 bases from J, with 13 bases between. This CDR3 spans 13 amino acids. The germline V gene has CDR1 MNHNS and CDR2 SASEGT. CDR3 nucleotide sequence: TGTGCCAGCTTTGCGGTCGTGGACTATGGCTACACCTTC. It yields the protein CASFAVVDYGYTF.

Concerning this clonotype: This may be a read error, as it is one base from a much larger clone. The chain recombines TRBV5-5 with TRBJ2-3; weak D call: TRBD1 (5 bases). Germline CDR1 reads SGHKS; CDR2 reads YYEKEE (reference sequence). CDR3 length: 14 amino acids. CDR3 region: CDSSFTGQTDTQYF. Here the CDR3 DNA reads TGTGACAGCAGCTTCACAGGTCAAACAGATACGCAGTATTTT.

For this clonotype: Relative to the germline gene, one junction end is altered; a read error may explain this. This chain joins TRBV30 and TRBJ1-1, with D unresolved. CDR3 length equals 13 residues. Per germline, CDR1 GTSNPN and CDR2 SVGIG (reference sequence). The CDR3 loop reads CAWSADGRTDAFF. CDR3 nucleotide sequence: TGTGCCTGGAGTGCGGATGGGAGGACTGATGCTTTCTTT. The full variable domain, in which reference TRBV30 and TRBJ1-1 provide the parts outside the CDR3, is SQTIHQWPATLVQPVGSPLSLECTVEGTSNPNLYWYRQAAGRGLQLLFYSVGIGQISSEVPQNLSASRPQDRQFILSSKKLLLSDSGFYLCAWSADGRTDAFFGQGTRLTVV.

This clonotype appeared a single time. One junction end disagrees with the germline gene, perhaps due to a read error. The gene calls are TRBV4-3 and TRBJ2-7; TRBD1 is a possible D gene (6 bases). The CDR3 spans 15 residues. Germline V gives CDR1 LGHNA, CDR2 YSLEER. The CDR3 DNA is TGTGCCAGCAGTCAAGACCTGACAGGCTACTACGAGCAGTACTTC. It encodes CASSQDLTGYYEQYF.

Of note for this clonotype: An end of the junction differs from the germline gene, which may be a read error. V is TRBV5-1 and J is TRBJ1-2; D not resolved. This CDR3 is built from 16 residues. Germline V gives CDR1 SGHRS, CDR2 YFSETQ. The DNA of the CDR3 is TGCGCTAGCAGCTTGGCGCCCCTTGAGATTACCTATGGCTACACCTTC. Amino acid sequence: CASSLAPLEITYGYTF.

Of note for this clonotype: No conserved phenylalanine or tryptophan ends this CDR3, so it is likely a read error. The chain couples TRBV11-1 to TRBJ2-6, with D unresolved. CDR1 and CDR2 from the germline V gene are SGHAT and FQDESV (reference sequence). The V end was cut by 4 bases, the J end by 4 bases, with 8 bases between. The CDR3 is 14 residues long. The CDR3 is CASSWSSGANVLTL. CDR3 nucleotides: TGTGCCAGCAGCTGGAGCTCCGGGGCCAACGTCCTGACTCTC.

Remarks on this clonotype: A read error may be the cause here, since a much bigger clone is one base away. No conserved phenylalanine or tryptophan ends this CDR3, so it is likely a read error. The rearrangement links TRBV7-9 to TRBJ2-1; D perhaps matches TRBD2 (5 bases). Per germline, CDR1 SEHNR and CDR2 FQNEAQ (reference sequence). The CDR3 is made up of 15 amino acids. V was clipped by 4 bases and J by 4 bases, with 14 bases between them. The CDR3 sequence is CASSSERTNYNEQFI. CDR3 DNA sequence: TGTGCCAGCAGCTCGGAGCGGACCAATTACAATGAGCAGTTCATC.

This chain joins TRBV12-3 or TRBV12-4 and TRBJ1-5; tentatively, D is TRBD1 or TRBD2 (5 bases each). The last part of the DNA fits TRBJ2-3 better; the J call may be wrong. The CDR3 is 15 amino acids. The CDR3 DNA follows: TGTGCCAGCACACGGGGCACCGTAATAAATCAGCCCCAGTATTTT. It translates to CASTRGTVINQPQYF.

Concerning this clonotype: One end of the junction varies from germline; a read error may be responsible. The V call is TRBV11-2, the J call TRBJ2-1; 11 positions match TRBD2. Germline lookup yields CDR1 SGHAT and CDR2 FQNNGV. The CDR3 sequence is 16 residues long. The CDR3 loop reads CDSSYPGTSGSNKQFF. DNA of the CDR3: TGTGACAGCAGCTACCCCGGGACTAGCGGCAGCAATAAGCAGTTCTTC.

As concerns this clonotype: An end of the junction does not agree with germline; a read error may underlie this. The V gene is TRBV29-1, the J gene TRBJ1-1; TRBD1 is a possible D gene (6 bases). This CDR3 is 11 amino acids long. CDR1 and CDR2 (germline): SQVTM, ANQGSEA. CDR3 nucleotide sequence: TGTAGCGTTCCGCCCGGGGGCCGGGCTTTCTTT. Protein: CSVPPGGRAFF.